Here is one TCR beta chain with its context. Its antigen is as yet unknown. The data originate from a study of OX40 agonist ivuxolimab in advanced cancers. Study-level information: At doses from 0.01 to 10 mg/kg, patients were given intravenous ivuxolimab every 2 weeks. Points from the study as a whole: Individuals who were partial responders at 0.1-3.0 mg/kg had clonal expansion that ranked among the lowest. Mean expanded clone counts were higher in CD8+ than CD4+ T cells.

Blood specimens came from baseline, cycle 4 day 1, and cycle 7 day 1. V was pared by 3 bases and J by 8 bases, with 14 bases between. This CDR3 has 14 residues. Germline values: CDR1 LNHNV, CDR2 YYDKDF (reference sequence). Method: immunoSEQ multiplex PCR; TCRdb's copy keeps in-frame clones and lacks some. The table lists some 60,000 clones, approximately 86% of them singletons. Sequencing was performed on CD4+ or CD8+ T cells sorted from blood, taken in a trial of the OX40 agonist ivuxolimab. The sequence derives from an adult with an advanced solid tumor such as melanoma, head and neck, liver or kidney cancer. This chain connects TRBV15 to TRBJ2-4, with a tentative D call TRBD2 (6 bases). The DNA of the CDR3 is TGTGCCACCAGCAGGGCCGGGGGATGGGACATTCAGTACTTC. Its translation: CATSRAGGWDIQYF.